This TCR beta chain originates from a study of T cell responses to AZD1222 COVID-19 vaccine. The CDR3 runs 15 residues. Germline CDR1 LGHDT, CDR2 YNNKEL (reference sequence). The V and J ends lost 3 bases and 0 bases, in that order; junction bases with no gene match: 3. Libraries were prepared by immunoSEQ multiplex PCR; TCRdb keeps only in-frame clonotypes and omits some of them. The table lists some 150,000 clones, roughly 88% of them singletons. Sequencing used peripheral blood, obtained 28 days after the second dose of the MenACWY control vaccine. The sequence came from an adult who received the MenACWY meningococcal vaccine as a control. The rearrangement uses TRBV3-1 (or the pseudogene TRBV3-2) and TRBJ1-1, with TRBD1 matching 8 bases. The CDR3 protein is CASSHGQGLNTEAFF. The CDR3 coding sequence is TGTGCCAGCAGCCATGGACAGGGACTGAACACTGAAGCTTTCTTT.